The 26 T cell receptor beta chains given below trace back to one sample, sequenced in a study of blood T cell repertoires in COVID-19. TCRdb's copy holds only in-frame clones and misses some; the assay was immunoSEQ multiplex PCR. This table has approximately 150,000 clones, almost 85% appearing once. Sequenced input: peripheral blood. These receptors all come from a woman older than 75 with COVID-19, enrolled during active disease.

The chain uses TRBV27 and TRBJ1-2, with 11 nucleotides matching TRBD1. CDR1 and CDR2 from the germline V gene are MNHEY and SMNVEV (reference sequence). The CDR3 loop spans 15 amino acids. The ends lost 0 bases at V and 6 bases at J; junction bases unmatched: 3. CDR3 loop: CASSLSWTGGDGYTF. The CDR3 DNA follows: TGTGCCAGCAGTTTATCGTGGACAGGGGGCGATGGCTACACCTTC.

This chain links TRBV18 with TRBJ2-7; D may be TRBD2 (5 bases). CDR1 and CDR2 from the germline V gene are KGHSH and LQKENI. V lost 4 bases and J lost 7, with 11 bases in between. The CDR3 has 12 amino acids. CDR3 in DNA: TGTGCCAGCTCACAGTCGTCGGGAGAGCAGTACTTC. Translating gives CASSQSSGEQYF. Full variable domain (outside the CDR3, taken from reference TRBV18 and TRBJ2-7): NAGVMQNPRHLVRRRGQEARLRCSPMKGHSHVYWYRQLPEEGLKFMVYLQKENIIDESGMPKERFSAEFPKEGPSILRIQQVVRGDSAAYFCASSQSSGEQYFGPGTRLTVT.

With respect to this clone: A read error may account for a junction end that differs from germline. The rearrangement uses TRBV19 and TRBJ1-2; the match to TRBD1 covers 11 bases. CDR3 length equals 14 residues. Germline assignment: CDR1 LNHDA and CDR2 SQIVND (reference sequence). The CDR3 coding sequence is TGTGCCAGCAGTAGTCGGGACAGGGGGTATGGCTACACCTTC. It yields the protein CASSSRDRGYGYTF.

CDR3 coding DNA: TGTGCCAGTATCCAGTCGGCGGTTTTCCGGGGCTCTGGAAACACCATATATTTT. This sequence encodes CASIQSAVFRGSGNTIYF. This rearrangement joins TRBV19 to TRBJ1-3; D gene uncertain. CDR3 size: 18 residues. Between the trimmed V and J ends, which lost 7 bases and 0 bases, there was a span of 22 bases. Germline CDR1 reads LNHDA; CDR2 reads SQIVND (reference sequence). Full variable domain (missing parts from reference TRBV19 and TRBJ1-3): DGGITQSPKYLFRKEGQNVTLSCEQNLNHDAMYWYRQDPGQGLRLIYYSQIVNDFQKGDIAEGYSVSREKKESFPLTVTSAQKNPTAFYLCASIQSAVFRGSGNTIYFGEGSWLTVV.

V usage is TRBV27 and J usage is TRBJ1-3; no definite D call. The CDR3 spans 19 residues. Germline assignment: CDR1 MNHEY and CDR2 SMNVEV (reference sequence). Trimming removed 3 bases at V and 0 bases at J, with 21 bases between. CDR3 sequence reads: CASSFRTPPRVDSGNTIYF. The CDR3 DNA is TGTGCCAGCAGTTTCCGAACTCCACCGCGGGTGGACTCTGGAAACACCATATATTTT.

The genes are TRBV9 and TRBJ1-4, with a possible D match to TRBD1 (5 bases). This CDR3 contains 21 residues. Germline lookup yields CDR1 SGDLS and CDR2 YYNGEE. V lost 0 bases and J lost 0, with 24 bases in between. CDR3: CASSVGPWGGIIPTTNEKLFF. The CDR3 DNA is TGTGCCAGCAGCGTAGGTCCCTGGGGGGGTATTATCCCCACAACTAATGAAAAACTGTTTTTT. Filled out from reference TRBV9 and TRBJ1-4, the complete variable domain reads DSGVTQTPKHLITATGQRVTLRCSPRSGDLSVYWYQQSLDQGLQFLIQYYNGEERAKGNILERFSAQQFPDLHSELNLSSLELGDSALYFCASSVGPWGGIIPTTNEKLFFGSGTQLSVL.

The chain recombines TRBV19 with TRBJ2-5; TRBD2 aligns across 8 bases. With 9 bases clipped from V and 5 bases from J, the junction kept 11 bases outside the gene matches. Germline CDR1 reads LNHDA; CDR2 reads SQIVND (reference sequence). CDR3 length: 14 residues. The CDR3, as DNA: TGTGCCAGCCGGACTAGCCAGGTGGGGGAGACCCAGTACTTC. Translated, it gives CASRTSQVGETQYF.

This rearrangement joins TRBV7-9 to TRBJ2-1; a weak D match, TRBD1 (6 bases). CDR1 is SEHNR, CDR2 FQNEAQ, per germline (reference sequence). V was trimmed by 7 bases and J by 4 bases, leaving 14 bases between them. The CDR3 has 14 residues. The DNA of the CDR3 is TGTGCCAGCAAGGGGGACCAAGCTTACAATGAGCAGTTCTTC. This sequence encodes CASKGDQAYNEQFF.

Here the CDR3 reads CAWSVGAGSYEQYF. The CDR3, as DNA: TGTGCCTGGAGTGTAGGCGCAGGTTCCTACGAGCAGTACTTC. The chain is built from TRBV30 and TRBJ2-7, with unresolved D. The CDR3 totals 14 residues. With 0 bases removed from V and 1 base from J, the gap between germline ends came to 10 bases. Germline V gene sequence: CDR1 GTSNPN, CDR2 SVGIG (reference sequence).

This clone has only a few counts. J is TRBJ1-2 and V is TRBV18, with TRBD1 matching 8 bases. J gave up 1 base and V 5 bases, and 6 bases lay outside the gene matches. This CDR3 contains 15 residues. Germline V lookup: CDR1 KGHSH, CDR2 LQKENI. The CDR3 loop is CASSTQGAGNYGYTF. The CDR3 nucleotides are TGTGCCAGCTCAACCCAGGGGGCTGGTAACTATGGCTACACCTTC.

The gene calls are TRBV5-1 and TRBJ1-1; TRBD1 matches at 8 bases. After removal of 4 bases from V and 4 bases from J, the junction contained 3 bases not matched to a gene. Germline assignment: CDR1 SGHRS and CDR2 YFSETQ. This CDR3 is built from 13 residues. The CDR3 loop reads CASSITGGTEAFF. CDR3 nucleotide sequence: TGCGCCAGCAGCATCACAGGGGGCACTGAAGCTTTCTTT.

This clone was seen once. CDR3 nucleotides: TGTGCCAGCAGCGTAGATTGGTCGGGGGGCTCCTACGAGCAGTACTTC. Its protein is CASSVDWSGGSYEQYF. This chain uses TRBV9 with TRBJ2-7; TRBD2 matches at 7 bases. Trimming at V came to 0 bases and at J to 0 bases, leaving 6 bases not matched to a gene. In germline, CDR1 is SGDLS, CDR2 YYNGEE. The CDR3 is 16 amino acids. Filled out from reference TRBV9 and TRBJ2-7, the complete variable domain reads DSGVTQTPKHLITATGQRVTLRCSPRSGDLSVYWYQQSLDQGLQFLIQYYNGEERAKGNILERFSAQQFPDLHSELNLSSLELGDSALYFCASSVDWSGGSYEQYFGPGTRLTVT.

The rearrangement links TRBV6-5 to TRBJ2-7, with 9 bases identical to TRBD1. The V gene's germline CDR1 is MNHEY and CDR2 SVGAGI. The V and J ends lost 0 bases and 1 base, in that order; junction bases with no gene match: 4. This CDR3 spans 16 amino acids. CDR3 sequence: CASSYSTGTGSYEQYF. CDR3 nucleotide sequence: TGTGCCAGCAGTTACTCGACCGGGACAGGGTCCTACGAGCAGTACTTC.

The CDR3 nucleotides are TGTGCCAGCAGCTTACTGGCAGGGGGCCCATACAATGAGCAGTTCTTC. The encoded protein is CASSLLAGGPYNEQFF. This chain links TRBV7-3 with TRBJ2-1, with TRBD1 matching 8 bases. Germline V CDR1 and CDR2: SGHTA, FQGTGA. V was clipped by 2 bases and J by 4 bases; unmatched bases: 7. This CDR3 is 16 amino acids long. Full variable domain (missing parts from reference TRBV7-3 and TRBJ2-1): GAGVSQTPSNKVTEKGKYVELRCDPISGHTALYWYRQSLGQGPEFLIYFQGTGAADDSGLPNDRFFAVRPEGSVSTLKIQRTERGDSAVYLCASSLLAGGPYNEQFFGPGTRLTVL.

The CDR3 is CASSSPGYGYTF. The CDR3 coding sequence is TGCGCCAGCAGCAGCCCAGGGTACGGCTACACCTTC. The chain combines TRBV5-1 with TRBJ1-2; possible D gene TRBD1, 5 bases. Germline lookup yields CDR1 SGHRS and CDR2 YFSETQ. This CDR3 is 12 amino acids long. Trimming took off 4 bases at V and 8 bases at J, with 12 bases between the two ends.

The V and J genes are TRBV7-4 and TRBJ1-3, with TRBD1 identical over 12 bases. The trim removed 6 bases at V and 0 bases at J, leaving 15 bases unmatched. The CDR3 contains 20 residues. Germline CDR1 reads SGHVT; CDR2 reads SQSDAQ. The chain's CDR3 is CASRQQAGQGALLSGNTIYF. The CDR3 bases are TGTGCCAGCAGGCAACAAGCGGGACAGGGGGCACTCCTCTCTGGAAACACCATATATTTT.

This clone turned up a few times. CDR3 protein: CASRVDREGQHF. The CDR3 bases are TGTGCCAGCAGGGTAGACAGGGAAGGTCAGCATTTT. This chain joins TRBV2 and TRBJ1-5, with 7 bases that match TRBD1. Per the germline V gene, CDR1 is SNHLY and CDR2 is FYNNEI. The CDR3 extends over 12 amino acids. V lost 6 bases, J lost 13 bases, and 9 bases stayed unmatched.

This chain links TRBV27 with TRBJ1-1; 8 bases match TRBD1. Per the germline V gene, CDR1 is MNHEY and CDR2 is SMNVEV (reference sequence). V was pared by 4 bases and J by 4 bases, with 8 bases of the junction left unmatched. The CDR3 is made up of 15 amino acids. DNA of the CDR3: TGTGCCAGCAGTTCCCCTGACAGGGGCTCCACTGAAGCTTTCTTT. It is translated as CASSSPDRGSTEAFF.

This clone has just one count. V usage is TRBV6-1 and J usage is TRBJ2-7, with D hard to call. This CDR3 spans 14 amino acids. Germline V CDR1 and CDR2: MNHNS, SASEGT. V shed 3 bases and J shed 0 bases, with 9 bases lying between them. This chain's CDR3 is CASSELHVSYEQYF. The CDR3 bases are TGTGCCAGCAGTGAGTTACACGTCTCCTACGAGCAGTACTTC.

This chain connects TRBV15 to TRBJ2-7; TRBD2 matches 7 bases. The germline V gene encodes CDR1 LNHNV and CDR2 YYDKDF (reference sequence). The V and J ends lost 0 bases and 0 bases, in that order; junction bases with no gene match: 5. CDR3 length equals 16 residues. This CDR3 reads CATSRDLSGLSYEQYF. In DNA, the CDR3 is TGTGCCACCAGCAGAGATCTTAGCGGGCTCTCCTACGAGCAGTACTTC. Together with reference TRBV15 and TRBJ2-7, the CDR3 gives the full variable domain: DAMVIQNPRYQVTQFGKPVTLSCSQTLNHNVMYWYQQKSSQAPKLLFHYYDKDFNNEADTPDNFQSRRPNTSFCFLDIRSPGLGDTAMYLCATSRDLSGLSYEQYFGPGTRLTVT.

This chain joins TRBV21-1 and TRBJ2-2; whether TRBD2, the table's D call, matches the DNA was not checked. TRBV21-1 constitutes a pseudogene. The CDR3 covers 17 residues. CDR3 region: CASSKSGGQTNTGELFF. DNA for the CDR3: TGTGCCAGCAGCAAAAGCGGGGGACAGACGAACACCGGGGAGCTGTTTTTT.

The rearrangement uses TRBV5-6 and TRBJ2-1; D remains ambiguous. V gave up 0 bases and J gave up 0 bases, with 4 bases separating them. Per the germline V gene, CDR1 is SGHDT and CDR2 is YYEEEE. This CDR3 is built from 14 residues. This chain's CDR3 is CASSLGSSYNEQFF. In nucleotides, the CDR3 is TGTGCCAGCAGCTTGGGGAGCTCCTACAATGAGCAGTTCTTC.

This clone appeared once. The rearrangement uses TRBV7-9 and TRBJ1-1; perhaps TRBD1 as D (6 bases). Germline values: CDR1 SEHNR, CDR2 FQNEAQ (reference sequence). This CDR3 spans 14 amino acids. V lost 4 bases to trimming and J lost 2 bases, with 11 bases between them. CDR3 residues: CASSSLQGNTEAFF. The CDR3 DNA sequence: TGTGCCAGCAGCTCACTACAGGGTAACACTGAAGCTTTCTTT.

The chain has TRBV15 and TRBJ2-3; 8 bases agree with TRBD1. V lost 3 bases, J lost 6 bases, and 11 bases stayed unmatched. Germline V CDR1 and CDR2: LNHNV, YYDKDF (reference sequence). This CDR3 comprises 16 residues. CDR3 nucleotide sequence: TGTGCCACCAGCAGGGAACCCCCTGACAGGGGTGATACGCAGTATTTT. It yields the protein CATSREPPDRGDTQYF.

The chain has TRBV6-5 and TRBJ2-7; TRBD1 might be the D (5 bases). V lost 0 bases and J 4 bases, leaving 10 bases between the germline ends. Germline CDR1 and CDR2: MNHEY and SVGAGI. The CDR3 covers 14 residues. The CDR3 DNA reads as TGTGCCAGCAGTTACTCGCCAGGGCTATACGAGCAGTACTTC. This translates into CASSYSPGLYEQYF.

The chain links TRBV19 to TRBJ2-2; tentatively, D is TRBD1 (5 bases). The germline V gene encodes CDR1 LNHDA and CDR2 SQIVND (reference sequence). V lost 7 bases to trimming and J lost 5 bases, with 11 bases between them. The CDR3 loop spans 13 amino acids. The CDR3, as DNA: TGTGCCAGTAACCAGGGTGGGACCGGGGAGCTGTTTTTT. Amino acid sequence: CASNQGGTGELFF.